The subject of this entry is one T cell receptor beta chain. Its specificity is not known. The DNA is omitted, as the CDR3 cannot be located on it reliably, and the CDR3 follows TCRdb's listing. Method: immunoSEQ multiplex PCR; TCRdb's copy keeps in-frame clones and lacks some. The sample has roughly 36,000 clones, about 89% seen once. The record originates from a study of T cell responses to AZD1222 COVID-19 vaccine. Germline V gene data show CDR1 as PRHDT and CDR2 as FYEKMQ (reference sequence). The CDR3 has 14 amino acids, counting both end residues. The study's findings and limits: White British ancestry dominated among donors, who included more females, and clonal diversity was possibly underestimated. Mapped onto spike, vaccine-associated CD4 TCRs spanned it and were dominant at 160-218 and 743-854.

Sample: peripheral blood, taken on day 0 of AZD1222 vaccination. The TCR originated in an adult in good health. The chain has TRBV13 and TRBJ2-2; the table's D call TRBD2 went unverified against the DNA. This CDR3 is CASSLGFGAGELFF.